These 8 T cell receptor beta chains were sequenced from one sample in a study of metastatic and nonmetastatic thyroid tumors (dated by TCRdb to about 2020). Before undergoing thyroid surgery, none of the patients had been given any kind of treatment. Library preparation used PCR. These reads were obtained on an Illumina HiSeq 4000. TCRdb applied fastp at Q25 and MiXCR to the public reads, then kept only in-frame beta chains. Present in this sample are approximately 24,000 clones, more than 13% of which were seen just once. The top ten hold approximately 3.4% of the sample. Sequencing was carried out using blood. Receptors originate from a female donor with papillary thyroid cancer or a benign thyroid nodule (not recorded which). Some clones in this sample may be carry-over from other donors' samples.

This clone was seen at least ten times. V and J are TRBV11-3 and TRBJ2-1; TRBD2 agrees at 8 bases. This CDR3 spans 15 amino acids. With V trimmed by 1 base and J by 8 bases, 7 bases remained unmatched. Germline V gene data show CDR1 as SGHNT and CDR2 as YENEEA. The CDR3 loop reads CASSLGVAGRDEQFF. The CDR3 DNA reads TGTGCCAGCAGCTTAGGGGTAGCGGGACGGGATGAGCAGTTCTTC. The complete variable domain, with remaining parts taken from reference TRBV11-3 and TRBJ2-1, reads EAGVVQSPRYKIIEKKQPVAFWCNPISGHNTLYWYLQNLGQGPELLIRYENEEAVDDSQLPKDRFSAERLKGVDSTLKIQPAELGDSAVYLCASSLGVAGRDEQFFGPGTRLTVL.

This chain uses TRBV9 with TRBJ2-7; a weak D match, TRBD2 (5 bases). The germline V gene encodes CDR1 SGDLS and CDR2 YYNGEE. The length of the CDR3 is 16 residues. Trimming pared 3 bases from V and 7 bases from J, leaving 23 bases between. CDR3: CASSDSFDGLPGEQYF. The CDR3 region has the DNA TGTGCCAGCAGCGACTCCTTCGACGGACTTCCCGGAGAGCAGTACTTC.

The table lists this clone with many counts. V usage is TRBV10-3 and J usage is TRBJ2-7; 10 bases agree with TRBD2. Germline-derived CDR1 and CDR2 are ENHRY and SYGVKD. CDR3 length equals 16 residues. The ends lost 1 base at V and 2 bases at J; junction bases unmatched: 5. The CDR3 reads CAISEFSSGRAYEQYF. The CDR3 nucleotides are TGTGCCATCAGTGAGTTTAGCAGCGGGAGGGCCTACGAGCAGTACTTC.

Ten or more counts support this clone. The chain employs TRBV27 and TRBJ2-1; no firm D call. V lost 4 bases and J 5 bases, leaving 18 bases between the germline ends. The CDR3 spans 16 residues. CDR1 and CDR2 (germline): MNHEY, SMNVEV (reference sequence). DNA for the CDR3: TGTGCCAGCAGTTCGCCCTTAACAAGTCGAAACAATGAGCAGTTCTTC. Translating it yields CASSSPLTSRNNEQFF.

The sample holds many counts of this clone. The rearrangement joins TRBV24-1 to TRBJ2-1; 7 bases map to TRBD1. This CDR3 comprises 12 residues. The V gene end was trimmed by 10 bases and the J gene end by 7 bases; junction bases not matched to a gene: 6. From germline, CDR1 is KGHDR and CDR2 SFDVKD. CDR3 nucleotide sequence: TGTGCCACTAGGGACAGTTGGAATGAGCAGTTCTTC. Protein sequence: CATRDSWNEQFF.

This clone was observed at least ten times. The chain links TRBV7-2 to TRBJ2-7, with D possibly matching TRBD1 (5 bases). The CDR3 spans 14 residues. In germline, CDR1 is SGHTA, CDR2 FQGNSA. Trimming removed 2 bases at V and 3 bases at J, with 11 bases between. CDR3 loop: CASSLTGVRYEQYF. CDR3 DNA sequence: TGTGCCAGCAGCTTAACAGGTGTACGCTACGAGCAGTACTTC.

In this sample, this clone turned up many times. This chain joins TRBV19 and TRBJ1-1; possible D gene TRBD1, 5 bases. Trimming removed 8 bases from V and 0 bases from J, with 16 bases in between. The V gene's germline CDR1 is LNHDA and CDR2 SQIVND (reference sequence). The CDR3 is 15 amino acids. DNA for the CDR3: TGTGCCAGTGGTACCGGGGGACTCCTGAACACTGAAGCTTTCTTT. Its translation is CASGTGGLLNTEAFF.

The chain couples TRBV4-1 to TRBJ2-7; D possibly uses TRBD1 or TRBD2 (5 bases each). Per germline, CDR1 MGHRA and CDR2 YSYEKL. V lost 5 bases and J lost 6, with 8 bases in between. This CDR3 has 11 amino acids. CDR3 sequence (DNA): TGCGCCAGCAGCTCAGGGACCGAGCAGTACTTC. The encoded protein is CASSSGTEQYF.